This TCR beta chain was recorded in a study of OX40 agonist ivuxolimab in advanced cancers. Study-wide background: Ivuxolimab was delivered to patients intravenously every 2 weeks at doses spanning 0.01 to 10 mg/kg. General study results and limits: Dosing at 0.1 to 3.0 mg/kg was accompanied by clonal expansion of CD4+ and CD8+ blood T cells by week 6.

Any history of autoimmune disease or systemic immunosuppression disqualified patients. Generated by immunoSEQ multiplex PCR, the TCRdb table keeps only in-frame clones and is missing some. The sample lists 98,000 or so clones, around 85% occurring once. CDR1 and CDR2 from the germline V gene are SQVTM and ANQGSEA. V lost 6 bases and J lost 0, with 14 bases in between. There are 14 residues in the CDR3. A single count supports this clone. Its antigen is as yet unknown. J is TRBJ1-1 and V is TRBV29-1, with a tentative D call TRBD1 (6 bases). The sample in question was CD4+ or CD8+ T cells sorted from blood, obtained in a trial of the OX40 agonist ivuxolimab. This clonotype originated in an adult with an advanced solid tumor such as melanoma, head and neck, liver or kidney cancer. CDR3: CSVSPDSMNTEAFF. CDR3 DNA sequence: TGCAGCGTAAGTCCGGACAGCATGAACACTGAAGCTTTCTTT.